The T cell receptor beta chain described here comes from a study of PD-L1 blockade in urothelial cancer. Study background: Investigators checked blood 3 weeks (second dose) and 6 weeks after treatment start. T cells were recovered from blood samples at a median of around 140,000. Study results and caveats: Durable benefit was linked to greater 3-week expansion of tumor-associated blood clones.

To note about this clone: Its antigen is as yet unknown.

The V segment lost 5 bases and the J segment 2 bases; nucleotides outside the gene matches: 6. Germline V CDR1 and CDR2: SGHDT, YYEEEE. CDR3 length equals 15 residues. Synthetic analogs of TCR templates were spiked into every PCR. Libraries were prepared by immunoSEQ multiplex PCR; TCRdb keeps only in-frame clonotypes and omits some of them. This table has more than 40,000 clones, 88% appearing once. The TCR sequence derives from an older woman with urothelial cancer. V gene TRBV5-6 combines with J gene TRBJ2-1; 8 nucleotides agree with TRBD2. The sample was PBMCs, taken around atezolizumab (anti-PD-L1) treatment. The CDR3 nucleotides are TGTGCCAGCAGTAGTAGCGGGATGCCCTACAATGAGCAGTTCTTC. It encodes CASSSSGMPYNEQFF.